The present entry profiles one T cell receptor (beta chain) with its context. Its target is not known. This sample was taken from a study of radiation and T cells in renal cell carcinoma. Overall study: Nephrectomy followed 15 Gy stereotactic body radiation by 4 weeks.

Study-wide points: Top tumor clonotypes rose in blood 2 weeks post-radiation, then contracted. Without pretreatment biopsies, baseline tumor clonotype presence was undetermined.

The ends lost 4 bases at V and 5 bases at J; junction bases unmatched: 5. The CDR3 spans 14 residues. Germline CDR1 LGHNA, CDR2 YSLEER. TCRdb's table, derived via immunoSEQ multiplex PCR, lists solely in-frame clones and lacks some. The sample includes more than 140,000 clones, less than 85% of them seen just once. The time point was: baseline pretreatment blood. Treatment: 15 Gy SBRT to primary tumor, nephrectomy 4 weeks later. The tumor was a clear cell renal cell carcinoma. This TCR was sampled from a woman aged 45-65 years with renal cell carcinoma. Sequenced here: blood, sampled from a patient whose treatment included radiotherapy and nephrectomy. The rearrangement uses TRBV4-3 and TRBJ2-1; TRBD2 matches 7 bases. CDR3 in amino acids: CASSRAGSNNEQFF. As DNA, the CDR3 is TGCGCCAGCAGCCGAGCGGGGTCGAACAATGAGCAGTTCTTC.